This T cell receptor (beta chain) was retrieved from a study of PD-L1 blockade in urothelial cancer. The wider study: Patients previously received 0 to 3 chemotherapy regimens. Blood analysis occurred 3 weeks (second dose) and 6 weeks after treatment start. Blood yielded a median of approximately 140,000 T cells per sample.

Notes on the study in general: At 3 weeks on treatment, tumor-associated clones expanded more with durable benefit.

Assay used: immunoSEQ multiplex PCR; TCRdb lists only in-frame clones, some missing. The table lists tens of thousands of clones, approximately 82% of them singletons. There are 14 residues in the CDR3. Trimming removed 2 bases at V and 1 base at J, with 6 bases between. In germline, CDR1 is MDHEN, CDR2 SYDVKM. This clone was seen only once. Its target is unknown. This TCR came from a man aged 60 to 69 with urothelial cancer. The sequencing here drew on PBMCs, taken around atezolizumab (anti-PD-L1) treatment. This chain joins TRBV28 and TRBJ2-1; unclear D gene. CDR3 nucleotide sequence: TGTGCCAGCAGTTTAATCGGGTCCTACAATGAGCAGTTCTTC. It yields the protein CASSLIGSYNEQFF.